This T cell receptor beta chain originates from a study of Graves' ophthalmopathy and Graves' hyperthyroidism. Study-level background: There was a collection of peripheral blood at initial diagnosis, before any treatment.

Investigators amplified TCR beta CDR3 regions from RNA transcripts. Scientists carried out first-round RT-PCR using HTBI primers and then a second-round multiplex PCR. TCRdb reprocessed the multiplex PCR reads via MiXCR and lists one record per CDR3 protein. The sample shows a few hundred thousand distinct CDR3 sequences, roughly 15% of them seen only once. Germline values: CDR1 DFQATT, CDR2 SNEGSKA (reference sequence). CDR3 length: 12 amino acids. V gave up 5 bases and J gave up 0 bases, with 5 bases separating them. This clonotype has at least ten counts. Its antigen is unknown. Study outcomes and limitations: Most expanded clonotypes in thyroid above 0.001 frequency also showed up in blood. Classification of ophthalmopathy versus stable hyperthyroidism by a 13-signature model yielded around 90% sensitivity and 75% to 84% specificity.

Exclusion covered patients with other autoimmune diseases or uncontrolled infections (as well as pregnancy or lactation). This clonotype originated in a woman aged 18-30 years with stable Graves' hyperthyroidism. Input material: peripheral blood. The chain joins TRBV20-1 to TRBJ1-3; D call uncertain. The CDR3, as DNA: TGCAGTGCTTTCCACTCTGGAAACACCATATATTTT. Amino acid sequence: CSAFHSGNTIYF.